The 9 T cell receptor beta chains given below trace back to one sample, sequenced in a study of blood T cell repertoires in COVID-19. Sequenced by immunoSEQ multiplex PCR; TCRdb stores in-frame clones only, minus some. The table lists 200,000 or so clones, around three quarters of them singletons. Sequencing was carried out using peripheral blood. The receptor source for this set is a man in his fifties or sixties with active or convalescent COVID-19.

Here the CDR3 reads CASSQGLAKNIQYF. The CDR3 nucleotides are TGCGCCAGCAGTCAGGGGCTAGCCAAAAACATTCAGTACTTC. The chain has TRBV23-1 and TRBJ2-4, with D perhaps matching TRBD1 (5 bases). TRBV23-1 is designated an ORF whose function remains uncertain. This CDR3 has 14 residues. With 3 bases removed from V and 0 bases from J, the gap between germline ends came to 6 bases.

J is TRBJ2-5 and V is TRBV7-6; D gene unclear. Looked up from germline, CDR1 is SGHVS and CDR2 is FNYEAQ. The CDR3 has 13 residues. V lost 1 base, J lost 8 bases, and 11 bases lay in between. The CDR3 DNA is TGTGCCAGCAGCTTAGATCACGCTACCACCCAGTACTTC. Translating gives CASSLDHATTQYF.

The chain carries TRBV11-3 and TRBJ2-5; D possibly corresponds to TRBD2 (6 bases). CDR3 size: 13 residues. Germline assignment: CDR1 SGHNT and CDR2 YENEEA. V was trimmed by 5 bases and J by 3 bases, leaving 10 bases between them. The CDR3 sequence: CASSPGAEETQYF. CDR3 nucleotide sequence: TGTGCCAGCAGCCCGGGAGCCGAAGAGACCCAGTACTTC.

V usage is TRBV19 and J usage is TRBJ1-6; 8 bases are a match to TRBD1. The germline V gene has CDR1 LNHDA and CDR2 SQIVND (reference sequence). V was clipped by 5 bases and J by 7 bases; unmatched bases: 10. The CDR3 covers 16 residues. The CDR3 coding sequence is TGTGCCAGTAGTCCACGGACAGGGTATTCGAATTCACCCCTCCACTTT. Its translation: CASSPRTGYSNSPLHF.

By share of the sample, this clone is medium-sized. The CDR3 loop is CASSFGSGRGEAFF. The DNA for the CDR3 is TGTGCCAGCAGCTTCGGATCGGGTCGGGGGGAAGCTTTCTTT. The genes are TRBV11-2 and TRBJ1-1; D is possibly TRBD1 (5 bases). Trimming removed 3 bases at V and 8 bases at J, with 16 bases between. CDR3 size: 14 residues. CDR1 and CDR2 (germline): SGHAT, FQNNGV.

The chain employs TRBV19 and TRBJ2-2, with D perhaps matching TRBD1 (6 bases). Trimming left V 1 base short and J 0 bases short, with 9 bases between. Germline V gene lookup returns CDR1 LNHDA and CDR2 SQIVND (reference sequence). This CDR3 is 16 amino acids long. This CDR3 is CASSIAGGPNTGELFF. The CDR3 DNA reads as TGTGCCAGTAGTATAGCTGGGGGCCCGAACACCGGGGAGCTGTTTTTT.

This clone was seen more than once but under ten times. V usage is TRBV10-3 and J usage is TRBJ2-1; 9 nucleotides agree with TRBD2. The CDR3 runs to 14 residues. The V segment lost 2 bases and the J segment 13 bases; nucleotides outside the gene matches: 9. The germline V gene encodes CDR1 ENHRY and CDR2 SYGVKD. The CDR3 bases are TGTGCCATCAGTGAGCCCCGCGCGGGAGGGAACCAGTTCTTC. It encodes CAISEPRAGGNQFF.

This clone was picked up a small number of times. The chain joins TRBV19 to TRBJ1-5, with D possibly matching TRBD1 (5 bases). Trimming took off 1 base at V and 4 bases at J, with 17 bases between the two ends. Germline V lookup: CDR1 LNHDA, CDR2 SQIVND (reference sequence). The CDR3 contains 17 residues. DNA for the CDR3: TGTGCCAGTAGTATAGCAACACAGGTTGTGGGAAATCAGCCCCAGCATTTT. Residues: CASSIATQVVGNQPQHF.

This chain uses TRBV4-3 with TRBJ2-2; 10 bases match TRBD2. Germline V CDR1 and CDR2: LGHNA, YSLEER. The CDR3 runs 19 residues. V shed 3 bases and J 3 bases; nucleotides not matched to a gene: 13. The CDR3 is CASSQGFSGTSADTGELFF. The CDR3 DNA reads as TGCGCCAGCAGCCAGGGGTTTTCCGGGACTAGCGCCGACACCGGGGAGCTGTTTTTT.